In this sample, the clone carrying this T cell receptor (beta chain) turned up a few times. Its antigen is not identified. The sample carries other DNA sequences with the same CDR3. The germline gives CDR1 MNHEY, CDR2 SMNVEV (reference sequence). The CDR3 has 18 amino acids. Trimming removed 5 bases from V and 7 bases from J; junction bases left unmatched: 11. The data stem from a study of OX40 agonist ivuxolimab in advanced cancers. In the study overall: Past anti-PD-1, anti-PD-L1 or anti-CTLA-4 therapy was accepted, and around 40% had received some. Overall study findings and caveats: Doses of 0.1 to 3.0 mg/kg were accompanied by clonal expansion of CD4+ and CD8+ blood T cells by week 6. Averaged across samples, CD8+ T cells carried more expanded clones than CD4+ did.

Profiling relied on immunoSEQ multiplex PCR, and the TCRdb table lists in-frame clones only, not all of them. The table records some 65,000 clones, around 90% of them present only once. People who had autoimmune disease history or systemic immunosuppression were excluded. The V gene is TRBV27, the J gene TRBJ2-4; 16 bases align to TRBD2. The TCR originated in an adult with an advanced solid tumor such as melanoma, head and neck, liver or kidney cancer. The specimen comprised CD4+ or CD8+ T cells sorted from blood, sampled in a trial of the OX40 agonist ivuxolimab. The chain's CDR3 is CASSPGLAGGRGWNIQYF. The CDR3 bases are TGTGCCAGCAGTCCGGGACTAGCGGGAGGGCGGGGTTGGAACATTCAGTACTTC.